This entry features one TCR beta chain sequence. The data are from a study of radiotherapy plus CTLA-4 blockade in lung cancer. Libraries were prepared by immunoSEQ multiplex PCR; TCRdb keeps only in-frame clonotypes and omits some of them. Here the sample spans 62,000 or so clones, 65% to 80% being singletons. Per germline, CDR1 SGDLS and CDR2 YYNGEE. CDR3 length: 12 amino acids. V was trimmed by 5 bases and J by 2 bases, leaving 6 bases between them. The TCR was taken from a human donor with non-small cell lung cancer who had a complete response to radiotherapy plus ipilimumab. Sequences were derived from peripheral blood, sampled from a patient treated with radiotherapy plus ipilimumab. The chain carries TRBV9 and TRBJ2-3; no clear D gene. CDR3 nucleotide sequence: TGTGCCAGCAGTAAAAACACAGATACGCAGTATTTT. Translating gives CASSKNTDTQYF.